This T cell receptor (beta chain) originates from a study of blood T cell repertoires in COVID-19. Whole-study context: Specimens from acute and convalescent COVID-19 originated in the United States, Italy and Spain. Sources were T cells, B-cell-depleted T cells, or PBMCs; the material itself was cDNA or gDNA.

The CDR3 consists of 17 residues. With V trimmed by 6 bases and J by 1 base, 12 bases remained unmatched. Germline V gene sequence: CDR1 LNHNV, CDR2 YYDKDF (reference sequence). In the original processing: Reference gene primer amplification in the assay estimated nucleated cell counts. Measured with immunoSEQ multiplex PCR; TCRdb has only the in-frame clones, and not every one. V, J and clone size reflect that table, while D and trimming were determined from the DNA. The table lists around 320,000 clones, 88% of them singletons. This clone was recorded once. The sample consisted of peripheral blood. The rearrangement joins TRBV15 to TRBJ2-5; 9 positions agree with TRBD2. The TCR originated in a woman in her twenties or thirties who had recovered from COVID-19. The CDR3 coding sequence is TGTGCCACCAGGTTCCGTGCTAGCGGGGTATTCCAAGAGACCCAGTACTTC. Translation: CATRFRASGVFQETQYF. Combining the CDR3 with reference TRBV15 and TRBJ2-5 gives the whole variable domain DAMVIQNPRYQVTQFGKPVTLSCSQTLNHNVMYWYQQKSSQAPKLLFHYYDKDFNNEADTPDNFQSRRPNTSFCFLDIRSPGLGDTAMYLCATRFRASGVFQETQYFGPGTRLLVL.